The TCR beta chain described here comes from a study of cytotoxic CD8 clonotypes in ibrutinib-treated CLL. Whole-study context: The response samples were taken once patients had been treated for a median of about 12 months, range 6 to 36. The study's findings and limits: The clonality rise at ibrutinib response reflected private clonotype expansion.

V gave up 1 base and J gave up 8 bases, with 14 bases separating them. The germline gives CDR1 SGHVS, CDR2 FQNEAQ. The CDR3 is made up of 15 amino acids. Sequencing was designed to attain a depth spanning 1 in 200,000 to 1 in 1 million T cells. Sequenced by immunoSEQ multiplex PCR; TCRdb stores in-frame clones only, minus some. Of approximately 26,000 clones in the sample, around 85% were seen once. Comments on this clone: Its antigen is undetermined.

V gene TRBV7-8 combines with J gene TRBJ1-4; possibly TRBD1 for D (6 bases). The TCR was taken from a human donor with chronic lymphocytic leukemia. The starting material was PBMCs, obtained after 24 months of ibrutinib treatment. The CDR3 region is CASSLVVGAGEKLFF. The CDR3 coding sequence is TGTGCCAGCAGCTTAGTTGTGGGGGCGGGAGAAAAACTGTTTTTT.